The subject of this entry is one T cell receptor beta chain. What it binds is unknown. This record comes from a study of T cell responses to AZD1222 COVID-19 vaccine. Regarding the study as a whole: Repertoire sampling occurred only after the peak T cell response. With two AZD1222 doses given, Spike-specific TCR breadth and depth both rose. In a largely white British group with more females than males, clonal diversity was possibly underestimated. Reports indicate that nearly half of spike-specific TCRs are directed at unmutated variant regions.

The repertoire was sequenced with immunoSEQ multiplex PCR; TCRdb's copy has only in-frame clones and lacks some. The repertoire holds about 180,000 clones, 90% to 95% seen once, with 0.8% to 1.3% in the top ten. Germline loops: CDR1 SGHRS, CDR2 YFSETQ. The CDR3 sequence is 13 residues long. Trimming shortened V by 4 bases and J by 5 bases, and 9 bases separated the two germline ends. This chain links TRBV5-1 with TRBJ2-2; D is unclear. This receptor was identified in an adult who received the MenACWY meningococcal vaccine as a control. The sample here was peripheral blood, taken 28 days after the second dose of the MenACWY control vaccine. The CDR3 coding sequence is TGCGCCAGCAGCATAAGGGAAACCGGGGAGCTGTTTTTT. This gives the protein CASSIRETGELFF.